What follows is one T cell receptor beta chain and its context. The sample belongs to a study of blood T cells in healthy people across ages. With 6 bases removed from V and 4 bases from J, the gap between germline ends came to 15 bases. The CDR3 contains 14 residues. CDR1 and CDR2 from the germline V gene are SGHTA and FQGNSA. The second PCR ran about 6 to 12 cycles with a sample-barcoded 5' primer and J-beta primers. TCRdb reanalysed the 5' RACE reads using MiXCR and keeps one entry per CDR3 protein. The sample lists 1.5 million to 2 million distinct CDR3 sequences, roughly 28% occurring once. The sequencing input was blood. The clonotype comes from a young woman in good health. The chain joins TRBV7-2 to TRBJ1-2; D is uncertain. CDR3 protein: CASRPMETSYGYTF. Here the CDR3 DNA reads TGTGCCAGCAGGCCGATGGAAACTAGCTATGGCTACACCTTC.